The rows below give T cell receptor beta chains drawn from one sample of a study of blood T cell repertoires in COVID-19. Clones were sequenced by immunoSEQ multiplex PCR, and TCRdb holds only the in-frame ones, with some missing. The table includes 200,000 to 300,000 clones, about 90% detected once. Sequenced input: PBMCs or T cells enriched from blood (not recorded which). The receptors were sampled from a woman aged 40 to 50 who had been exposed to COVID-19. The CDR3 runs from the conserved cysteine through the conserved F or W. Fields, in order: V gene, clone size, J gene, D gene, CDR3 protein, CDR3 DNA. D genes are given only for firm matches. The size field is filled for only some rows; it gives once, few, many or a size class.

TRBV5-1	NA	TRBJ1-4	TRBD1	CASSQFDRVNEKLFF	TGTGCCAGCAGCCAATTCGACAGGGTTAATGAAAAACTGTTTTTT
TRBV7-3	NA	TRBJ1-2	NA	CASSHPWEYYGYTF	TGTGCCAGCAGCCACCCCTGGGAGTACTATGGCTACACCTTC
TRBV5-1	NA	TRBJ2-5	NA	CASSAQGRGRQETQYF	TGCGCCAGCAGCGCCCAGGGGCGGGGGCGGCAAGAGACCCAGTACTTC
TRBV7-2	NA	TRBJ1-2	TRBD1	CASSLQGDYGYTF	TGTGCCAGCAGCTTACAGGGGGACTATGGCTACACCTTC
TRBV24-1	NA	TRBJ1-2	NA	CATSDRVHYGYTF	TGTGCCACCAGTGACAGGGTACACTATGGCTACACCTTC
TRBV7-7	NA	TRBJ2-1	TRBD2	CASSLLAGSYNEQFF	TGTGCTAGCAGCTTACTAGCGGGGTCCTACAATGAGCAGTTCTTC
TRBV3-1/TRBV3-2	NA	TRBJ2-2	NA	CASVSAGELFF	TGTGCCAGCGTCTCCGCCGGGGAGCTGTTTTTT
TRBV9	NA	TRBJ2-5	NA	CASSVAGTQKGETQYF	TGTGCCAGCAGCGTAGCCGGGACTCAAAAGGGGGAGACCCAGTACTTC
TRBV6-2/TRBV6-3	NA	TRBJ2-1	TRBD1	CASSYSGQGRYNEQFF	TGTGCCAGCAGTTACTCTGGACAGGGGCGATACAATGAGCAGTTCTTC
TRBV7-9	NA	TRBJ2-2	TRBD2	CASSLETSGRSNTGELFF	TGTGCCAGCAGCTTAGAGACTAGCGGGAGGTCTAACACCGGGGAGCTGTTTTTT
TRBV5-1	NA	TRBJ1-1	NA	CASGQGAGHTEAFF	TGCGCCAGCGGGCAAGGGGCAGGACACACTGAAGCTTTCTTT
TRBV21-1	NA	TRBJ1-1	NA	CASGGVAFF	TGTGCCAGCGGAGGGGTAGCTTTCTTT
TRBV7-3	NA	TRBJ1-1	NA	CASSPRGAFF	TGTGCCAGCAGCCCCCGCGGGGCTTTCTTT
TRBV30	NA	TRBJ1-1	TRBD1	CAWSGDRGGKAFF	TGTGCCTGGAGTGGGGACAGAGGTGGTAAAGCTTTCTTT
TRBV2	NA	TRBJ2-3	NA	CASSKLRGGDTQYF	TGTGCCAGCAGTAAATTAAGGGGTGGAGATACGCAGTATTTT
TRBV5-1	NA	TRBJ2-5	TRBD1	CASSFSGGGETQYF	TGCGCCAGCAGCTTTTCAGGGGGCGGAGAGACCCAGTACTTC
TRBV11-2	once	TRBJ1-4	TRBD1	CASSESFNRGDEKLFF	TGTGCCAGCAGCGAAAGTTTTAACAGGGGGGATGAAAAACTGTTTTTT
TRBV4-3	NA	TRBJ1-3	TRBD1	CASSQGTGSGNTIYF	TGCGCCAGCAGCCAGGGGACAGGGTCTGGAAACACCATATATTTT
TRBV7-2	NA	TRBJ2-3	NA	CASSSRFAGPDTQYF	TGTGCCAGCAGCTCACGGTTCGCGGGGCCGGATACGCAGTATTTT
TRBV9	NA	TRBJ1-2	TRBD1	CASSFTGGRETNYGYTF	TGTGCCAGCAGCTTCACAGGGGGCCGAGAGACTAACTATGGCTACACCTTC
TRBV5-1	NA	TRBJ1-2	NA	CASSNEGVSYTF	TGTGCCAGCAGTAATGAGGGGGTGAGCTACACCTTC
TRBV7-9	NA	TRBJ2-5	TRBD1	CASSLSRGFRETQYF	TGTGCCAGCAGCCTATCCAGGGGGTTTCGGGAGACCCAGTACTTC
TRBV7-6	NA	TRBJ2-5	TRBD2	CASSLGTSKQETQYF	TGTGCCAGCAGCTTAGGGACTAGCAAGCAAGAGACCCAGTACTTC
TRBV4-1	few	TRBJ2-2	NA	CASSQTTRNTGELFF	TGCGCCAGCAGCCAAACAACAAGGAACACCGGGGAGCTGTTTTTT
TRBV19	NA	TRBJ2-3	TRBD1	CASSVRDSGTDTQYF	TGTGCCAGTAGTGTCCGGGACAGTGGCACAGATACGCAGTATTTT
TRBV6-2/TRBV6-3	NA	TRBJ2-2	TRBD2	CASSYSSELAGAGELFF	TGTGCCAGCAGTTACTCGAGTGAACTAGCGGGGGCCGGGGAGCTGTTTTTT